This TCR beta chain was identified during a study of a mutant IDH1 vaccine in newly diagnosed glioma. The CDR3 length is 14 residues. The V and J ends lost 4 bases and 2 bases respectively, with 11 bases between them. CDR1 MNHEY and CDR2 SMNVEV come from the germline V gene (reference sequence). Only in-frame clones appear in the TCRdb table, and some are missing; sequencing was by immunoSEQ multiplex PCR. The sample lists some 87,000 clones; over 75% were seen once. Time point in this sample: week 47, end of study. Doses of 300 ug of mutant IDH1 20-mer peptide were given with topical imiquimod. Patients underwent eight vaccinations, which took place in weeks 1, 3, 5, 7, 11, 15, 19 and 23. About this clone itself: Its antigen is not known.

This receptor was identified in a man in his forties or fifties with glioma. Sample: PBMCs, taken from a glioma patient whose treatment included an IDH1 peptide vaccine. The chain combines TRBV27 with TRBJ1-1, with TRBD1 as a possible D gene (6 bases). DNA of the CDR3: TGTGCCAGCAGTTCCGGGACATATAACACTGAAGCTTTCTTT. Translation gives CASSSGTYNTEAFF.